The source of this T cell receptor (beta chain) is a study of CD8 T cells in Susac syndrome. The CDR3 loop spans 16 amino acids. CDR1 is SGHRS, CDR2 YFSETQ, per germline. V was pared by 2 bases and J by 1 base, with 12 bases between. The RNA input was roughly 0.45 to 1 ug, and it was reverse transcribed with random hexamers. TCRdb reanalysed the immunoSEQ multiplex PCR reads using MiXCR and keeps one entry per CDR3 protein. Found here are nearly 110,000 distinct CDR3 sequences, approximately 94% of them singletons; the top ten hold about 0.41%. The chain combines TRBV5-1 with TRBJ2-2; no clear D gene. Sequencing input: CD8+ T cells from PBMCs. This sequence was found in a human donor with Susac syndrome. CDR3 coding DNA: TGCGCCAGCAGCTTCATCCCCTCGGGGAACACCGGGGAGCTGTTTTTT. Translation: CASSFIPSGNTGELFF.